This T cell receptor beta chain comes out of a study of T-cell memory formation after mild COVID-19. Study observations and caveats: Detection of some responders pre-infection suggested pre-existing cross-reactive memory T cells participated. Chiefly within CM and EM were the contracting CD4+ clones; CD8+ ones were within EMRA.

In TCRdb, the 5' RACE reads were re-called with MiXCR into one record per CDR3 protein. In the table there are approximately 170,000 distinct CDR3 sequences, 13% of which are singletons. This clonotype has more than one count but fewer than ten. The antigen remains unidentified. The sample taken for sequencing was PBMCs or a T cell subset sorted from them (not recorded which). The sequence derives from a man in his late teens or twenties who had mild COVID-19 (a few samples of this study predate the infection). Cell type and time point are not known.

The CDR3 spells CASSPRGAGANVLTF. The CDR3 bases are TGTGCCAGCAGCCCCAGGGGAGCTGGGGCCAACGTCCTGACTTTC. This sequence joins TRBV7-3 and TRBJ2-6, with D perhaps TRBD1 (6 bases). The CDR3 sequence is 15 residues long. CDR1 and CDR2 (germline): SGHTA, FQGTGA. V shed 5 bases and J shed 2 bases, with 10 bases lying between them.